Listed here are 3 T cell receptor beta chains from one sample, sequenced in a study of T cells in Graves' hyperthyroidism and ophthalmopathy. It was RNA transcripts that yielded the amplified TCR beta CDR3 regions. HTBI primers were the set used in a first-round RT-PCR of the TCR CDR3. TCRdb used MiXCR to reprocess the multiplex PCR reads, holding one entry per CDR3 protein. The table has 550,000 to 800,000 distinct CDR3 sequences, roughly a sixth seen once. The sample comprised blood. These receptors were obtained from a man between 50 and 59 years old with Graves' hyperthyroidism.

The chain employs TRBV10-3 and TRBJ2-2; D unclear. In germline, CDR1 is ENHRY, CDR2 SYGVKD. Trimming took 4 bases from V and 2 from J, leaving 5 bases between them. This CDR3 comprises 13 residues. CDR3 coding DNA: TGTGCCATCAGTGTCTCCAACACCGGGGAGCTGTTTTTT. Amino acid sequence: CAISVSNTGELFF.

This clonotype was seen repeatedly, ten times or more. The V call is TRBV6-2 or TRBV6-3, the J call TRBJ2-2; 11 bases align to TRBD2. The CDR3 is 15 residues long. The V segment lost 7 bases and the J segment 4 bases; nucleotides outside the gene matches: 5. CDR1 is MNHEY, CDR2 SVGEGT, per germline. CDR3 loop: CASTPGLAATGELFF. The CDR3 DNA reads TGTGCCAGCACGCCGGGACTAGCGGCCACCGGGGAGCTGTTTTTT.

This clonotype was observed many times. The genes are TRBV18 and TRBJ2-7; D is ambiguous. CDR3 length equals 13 residues. Deletions cut 8 bases from V and 5 bases from J, with 16 bases between. Germline V gene lookup returns CDR1 KGHSH and CDR2 LQKENI. The CDR3 region has the DNA TGTGCCAGCCACTCGGCCGTGATGAACGAGCAGTACTTC. This gives the protein CASHSAVMNEQYF.